Here is one T cell receptor (beta chain) with its context. Antigen unknown. Assay used: immunoSEQ multiplex PCR; TCRdb lists only in-frame clones, some missing. Altogether about 2.4 million clones are present, over 85% being singletons, with the ten largest covering approximately 0.36%. This specimen belongs to a study of shared clonotypes between healthy human individuals. V lost 2 bases to trimming and J lost 4 bases; unmatched junction nucleotides: 6. Germline V gene lookup returns CDR1 SGHNT and CDR2 YYREEE (reference sequence). The CDR3 has 15 residues. Study outcomes and limitations: Clonotype sharing among donors was thought likely to change with sequencing depth.

Sequenced sample: naive CD4+ T cells from PBMCs. Described subset: CD45RA+ positively selected. This receptor was identified in a man between 18 and 29 years old in good health. Some clones in this sample may be carry-over from other donors' samples. The gene calls are TRBV5-4 and TRBJ2-5; 9 nucleotides line up with TRBD2. The CDR3 loop is CASSFGGRAAETQYF. The CDR3 DNA reads as TGTGCCAGCAGCTTTGGCGGGAGGGCCGCAGAGACCCAGTACTTC.